Listed below are T cell receptor beta chains from one sample, sequenced in a study of T-cell reconstitution after alpha-beta-depleted transplantation in children. TCRdb called the PCR reads again in MiXCR, with one record for every CDR3 protein. The sample has around 600,000 distinct CDR3 sequences; over 9.5% are singletons. Source: PBMCs from the stem cell graft donor, taken from the stem cell graft. The source is a human donor who donated a stem cell graft to a child with acute myeloid leukemia. Both conserved end residues are part of each CDR3. The D gene is left open where the match is weak. Size is stated for part of the rows, as once, few or many counts, or as a class when the clone is expanded.

v_gene	abundance	d_gene	j_gene	CDR3nt	CDR3aa
TRBV23-1	.	.	TRBJ2-1	TGCGCCAAGGGTCCACAGTTCTTC	CAKGPQFF
TRBV15	many	TRBD2	TRBJ2-3	TGTGCCACCTTCATCACCGGGACTAGCAGCCGGTTAACAGATACGCAGTATTTT	CATFITGTSSRLTDTQYF
TRBV6-2/TRBV6-3	few	.	TRBJ1-1	TGTGCCAGCACCCGGTTGAGGGCAAACACTGAAGCTTTCTTT	CASTRLRANTEAFF
TRBV24-1	many	.	TRBJ2-1	TGTGCCACCAGGGGGTATGGCTCGCAGCAGTTCTTC	CATRGYGSQQFF
TRBV6-1	many	.	TRBJ1-1	TGTGCCAGCAGTGGTAGAAGGAGGAACACTGAAGCTTTCTTT	CASSGRRRNTEAFF
TRBV4-2	.	TRBD1	TRBJ2-1	TGTGCCAGCAGCCAAGCTGGACAGGGGAACAATGAGCAGTTCTTC	CASSQAGQGNNEQFF
TRBV9	many	.	TRBJ2-3	TGTGCCAGCCAGGAGGGGACCACAGATACGCAGTATTTT	CASQEGTTDTQYF
TRBV6-1	.	TRBD1	TRBJ2-3	TGTGCCAGCACCACAGGGGCCACAGATACGCAGTATTTT	CASTTGATDTQYF
TRBV6-5	many	.	TRBJ2-1	TGTGCCAGCAATTCCCCTGGCTTCTCCAATGAGCAGTTCTTC	CASNSPGFSNEQFF
TRBV2	many	.	TRBJ2-4	TGTGCCAGCAGCTACCCGTCAACCAAAAACATTCAGTACTTC	CASSYPSTKNIQYF
TRBV29-1	.	.	TRBJ1-5	TGCAGCGTTGACAGAGGGGCTGGGGGGCCCCAGCATTTT	CSVDRGAGGPQHF
TRBV6-5	many	TRBD2	TRBJ2-5	TGTGCCAGCAGTTACTCCAGACTAGCGGGAGAGGAGACCCAGTACTTC	CASSYSRLAGEETQYF
TRBV27	few	.	TRBJ1-5	TGTGCCAGCAGCCCAACATGGGCCAATCAGCCCCAGCATTTT	CASSPTWANQPQHF
TRBV29-1	.	.	TRBJ2-7	TGCAGCGTTGGGGCCATGACCCCCCACGAGCAGTACTTC	CSVGAMTPHEQYF
TRBV5-1	few	.	TRBJ2-3	TGCGCCAGCAGCCAGGAATTTCTAGAGCAGTATTTT	CASSQEFLEQYF
TRBV30	many	TRBD1	TRBJ1-3	TGTGCCTGGAGTGCCCGGGACAGTAGAAACACCATATATTTT	CAWSARDSRNTIYF
TRBV6-2/TRBV6-3	many	TRBD2	TRBJ2-1	TGTGCCAGCACCAAACCCAAAGCGCGGCTAGCGGACAATGAGCAGTTCTTC	CASTKPKARLADNEQFF
TRBV7-3	many	.	TRBJ2-7	TGTGCCAGCAGCTTAAAGGGTCGTACGCACGAGCAGTACTTC	CASSLKGRTHEQYF
TRBV12-3/TRBV12-4	few	.	TRBJ2-7	TGTGCCAGCAGCCCCATAGAGCGGCCCTCCTACGAGCAGTACTTC	CASSPIERPSYEQYF
TRBV29-1	.	.	TRBJ2-5	TGCAGCGTTATACCTCAAGAGACCCAGTACTTC	CSVIPQETQYF